The clone carrying this T cell receptor (beta chain) was counted only a few times. Its specificity is not known. A much larger clone lies one base from this, so it may be a read error. Amplification of TRBV12-4/TRBJ1-2 clonotypes used adaptor-ligated barcode primers. TCRdb recomputed calls from the multiplex PCR reads with MiXCR, one row per CDR3 protein. There are 1,300 to 1,500 distinct CDR3 sequences in the sample; about 15% occur only once, and around half lies in the top ten. The study's findings and limits: Tumor-infiltrating Treg TCR alpha and beta sequences overlapped most with tumor naive CD4+ T cells, then blood naive.

CDR3 length: 15 amino acids. Trimming removed 5 bases at V and 0 bases at J, with 13 bases between. The chain is built from TRBV12-3 or TRBV12-4 and TRBJ1-2; D is ambiguous. This sequence was found in a female donor with breast cancer. The specimen sequenced was naive CD4+ T cells sorted from blood. Stated subset: naive CD4+ T cells, CD4+CD45RA+CD25-. CDR3 residues: CASSPWVTPNYGYTF. DNA of the CDR3: TGTGCCAGCAGTCCTTGGGTCACGCCTAACTATGGCTACACCTTC.